These T cell receptor beta chains were read from a single sample in a study of blood T cells in healthy people across ages. Using its own MiXCR run on the 5' RACE reads, TCRdb lists one record per CDR3 protein. This table has about a million distinct CDR3 sequences, roughly 43% appearing once. Specimen: blood. All receptors come from a man under 40 in good health. The CDR3 runs from the conserved cysteine through the conserved F or W. Each record gives: clone size, J gene, V gene, D gene, CDR3 DNA, CDR3 protein. D genes are given only for firm matches. Clone size is given for some rows only: seen once, a few or many times, or a class if the clone is expanded.

>.|TRBJ2-1|TRBV7-2|TRBD2
TGTGCCAGCAGCTTCCTGAGCGGGGGAAGAGACAATGAGCAGTTCTTC
CASSFLSGGRDNEQFF
>.|TRBJ1-2|TRBV6-5|TRBD1
TGTGCCAGCAGTATAATGGGACAGGGCATTAACTATGGCTACACCTTC
CASSIMGQGINYGYTF
>.|TRBJ2-3|TRBV12-3/TRBV12-4|TRBD1
TGTGCCAGCAGTAACAGGGGGCGGAGCACAGATACGCAGTATTTT
CASSNRGRSTDTQYF
>.|TRBJ1-2|TRBV29-1|.
TGCAGCGTTGAAAGTCAGGGGATGAACTATGGCTACACCTTC
CSVESQGMNYGYTF
>.|TRBJ2-7|TRBV6-1|TRBD1
TGTGCCAGCAGTGAACCGGGGACAGGTTCCTACGAGCAGTACTTC
CASSEPGTGSYEQYF
>.|TRBJ2-3|TRBV20-1|.
TGCAGTGCTAGAGATTTGGCTAGCGTTTATACGCAGTATTTT
CSARDLASVYTQYF
>.|TRBJ2-7|TRBV20-1|.
TGCGGTGCTAGGCAGGGGTCCTACGAGCAGTACTTC
CGARQGSYEQYF
>.|TRBJ2-3|TRBV2|TRBD1
TGTGCCAGCAGTTGGGGACAGGGTCGAGGCACAGATACGCAGTATTTT
CASSWGQGRGTDTQYF
>many|TRBJ2-7|TRBV7-4|TRBD1
TGTGCCAGCAGCTTTGACAGGGTCCACGAGCAGTACTTC
CASSFDRVHEQYF
>.|TRBJ1-5|TRBV12-3/TRBV12-4|.
TGTGCCAGCAGTTTGGGCGACAGTATGAATCAGCCCCAGCATTTT
CASSLGDSMNQPQHF
>.|TRBJ1-5|TRBV28|.
TGTGCCAGCAGTTTAATTCGGACAGTGCGGAATCAGCCCCAGCATTTT
CASSLIRTVRNQPQHF
>.|TRBJ2-5|TRBV29-1|TRBD1
TGCAGCGTTGACCTAGGGACAGAAGGGACCCAGTACTTC
CSVDLGTEGTQYF
>many|TRBJ1-1|TRBV5-1|.
TGCGCCAGCAGCTTGGAGGCGAACACTGAAGCTTTCTTT
CASSLEANTEAFF
>.|TRBJ2-1|TRBV11-2|.
TGTGCCAGCAGCTTAGAAGGGGGTTCGAATGAGCAGTTCTTC
CASSLEGGSNEQFF
>.|TRBJ1-3|TRBV6-6|.
TGTGCCATTTTGGCCGGGGGGTCGGGAAACACCATATATTTT
CAILAGGSGNTIYF
>few|TRBJ1-4|TRBV4-1|.
TGCGCCAGCAGCCAAGAATTCGGGGTGGCTAATGAAAAACTGTTTTTT
CASSQEFGVANEKLFF
>.|TRBJ2-2|TRBV7-2|.
TGTGCCAGCAGCCCCCTCGCGGGTGCTGACGGGGAGCTGTTTTTT
CASSPLAGADGELFF
>few|TRBJ2-5|TRBV6-5|.
TGTGCCAGCAGTTATTCAGGGGTAGAAGAGACCCAGTACTTC
CASSYSGVEETQYF
>few|TRBJ2-7|TRBV20-1|.
TGCAGTGTCGGGGCCCGCCGGGGACTCTCCTACGAGCAGTACTTC
CSVGARRGLSYEQYF
>.|TRBJ1-2|TRBV9|.
TGTGCCTGCAGCGTATCGGCAGGGTTCGGTAACTATGGCTACACCTTC
CACSVSAGFGNYGYTF
>few|TRBJ2-7|TRBV7-8|TRBD1
TGTGCCAGCAGCCCCCACGGACAGGGGAGCTACGAGCAGTACTTC
CASSPHGQGSYEQYF
>few|TRBJ2-5|TRBV19|.
TGTGCCAGTAAGCCCCGGACCCGGACAGAGACCCAGTACTTC
CASKPRTRTETQYF
>.|TRBJ2-3|TRBV28|.
TGTGCCTCTATCCGGGGCGGCACAGATACGCAGTATTTT
CASIRGGTDTQYF
>.|TRBJ2-1|TRBV20-1|.
TGCAGTGCGGGGGAGTCCGCCCAACTTCGGGAGCAGTTCTTC
CSAGESAQLREQFF
>.|TRBJ2-7|TRBV28|.
TGTGCCAGCACCCCAAGTGTTGGGGATTCCTACGAGCAGTACTTC
CASTPSVGDSYEQYF
>.|TRBJ2-7|TRBV29-1|TRBD1
TGCAGCGGCCTGACAGGGAGCTCCTACGAGCAGTACTTC
CSGLTGSSYEQYF
>many|TRBJ2-3|TRBV9|.
TGTGCCAGCAGCGACTCAAGGGCAGATACGCAGTATTTT
CASSDSRADTQYF
>.|TRBJ2-7|TRBV3-1|TRBD1
TGTGCCAGCAGCCCCATACAGGGGCTAAACGAGCAGTACTTC
CASSPIQGLNEQYF
>many|TRBJ2-3|TRBV11-2|.
TGTGCCAGCAGCTTAGAGGCCGGGGGTAGCACAGATACGCAGTATTTT
CASSLEAGGSTDTQYF
>.|TRBJ1-1|TRBV4-1|.
TGCGCCAGCAGCCAACTTGGGGTGGGGAGAGCCGGGACTTTCTTT
CASSQLGVGRAGTFF
>many|TRBJ2-5|TRBV27|TRBD1
TGTGCCAGCAGTGCCTCGGGACAGCAAGAGACCCAGTACTTC
CASSASGQQETQYF
>once|TRBJ2-6|TRBV3-1|.
TGTGCCAGCAGCGATGTCTCCTCTGGGGCCAACGTCCTGACTTTC
CASSDVSSGANVLTF
>.|TRBJ2-7|TRBV20-1|.
TGCAGTGCTAACCTCCCCCGCGGGACCTCCTACGAGCAGTACTTC
CSANLPRGTSYEQYF
>.|TRBJ2-5|TRBV21-1|.
TGTGCCAGCATCCCTTCTAAGGGTCCCCAAGAGACCCAGTACTTC
CASIPSKGPQETQYF
>once|TRBJ2-7|TRBV24-1|.
TGTGCCACCAGTGGGGTCAGCTCCTACGAGCAGTACTTC
CATSGVSSYEQYF
>.|TRBJ1-5|TRBV2|TRBD1
TGTGCCAGCACCCCGACAGGGTATGGCAATCAGCCCCAGCATTTT
CASTPTGYGNQPQHF
>.|TRBJ1-4|TRBV7-2|.
TGTGCCAGCAGCCTGGGGGTGACGGAAAAACTGTTTTTT
CASSLGVTEKLFF
>.|TRBJ2-3|TRBV6-5|TRBD1
TGTGCCAGCAGTCCTGGACAGGGGACTACCACAGATACGCAGTATTTT
CASSPGQGTTTDTQYF
>.|TRBJ1-2|TRBV4-1|.
TGCGCCAGCAGCCAAGAGGCAGACCTCTATGATGGCTACACCTTC
CASSQEADLYDGYTF
>few|TRBJ2-1|TRBV7-2|.
TGTGCCAGCAGCTTAATTGGGCAGGGATCCGGCAATGAGCAGTTCTTC
CASSLIGQGSGNEQFF
>few|TRBJ1-6|TRBV12-3/TRBV12-4|.
TGTGCCAGCAGAACGGGACATGATAATTCACCCCTCCACTTT
CASRTGHDNSPLHF
>.|TRBJ1-1|TRBV25-1|TRBD1
TGTGCCAGCAGTGAAGGGACAGGGGGCAAGGTGTACACTGAAGTTTTCTTT
CASSEGTGGKVYTEVFF
>few|TRBJ2-1|TRBV5-1|TRBD1
TGCGCCAGCAGCTTCGGACAGGGGACGAATGAGCAGTTCTTC
CASSFGQGTNEQFF
>.|TRBJ2-7|TRBV7-9|.
TGTGCCAGCAGCTTTACCGGGGGTGCCGACGAGCAGTACTTC
CASSFTGGADEQYF
>.|TRBJ2-3|TRBV12-3/TRBV12-4|.
TGTGCCAGCAGGCCCTCGGCGGTGAGGACAGATACGCAGTATTTT
CASRPSAVRTDTQYF
>few|TRBJ2-2|TRBV4-3|.
TGCGCCAGCAGCCAAGAAGCGACAGCGAACACCGGGGAGCTGTTTTTT
CASSQEATANTGELFF
>once|TRBJ2-4|TRBV2|.
TGTGCCAGCAACCCTGGGGCTACCTACGAGCGGTACTTC
CASNPGATYERYF
>.|TRBJ1-1|TRBV28|TRBD1
TGTGCCAGCAGGTTAACAGGGGGAGAAAGAACTGAAGCTTTCTTT
CASRLTGGERTEAFF
>few|TRBJ2-7|TRBV2|TRBD2
TGTGCCAGCAGTGAGCGGGGGGGGCCTTACGAGCAGTACTTC
CASSERGGPYEQYF
>few|TRBJ1-6|TRBV20-1|.
TGCAGTGCTAGTCCGGGGAGCTCCTATAATTCACCCCTCCACTTT
CSASPGSSYNSPLHF
>.|TRBJ2-1|TRBV28|.
TGTGCCAGCAGTCCCGCTACACTTAGCTCCTACAATGAGCAGTTCTTC
CASSPATLSSYNEQFF
>few|TRBJ2-3|TRBV20-1|TRBD1
TGCAGTGAGACCGGGACAGGGGACACAGATACGCAGTATTTT
CSETGTGDTDTQYF
>.|TRBJ2-3|TRBV7-9|TRBD1
TGTGCCAGCACCGACACCCGGGGACAGCACACAGATACGCAGTATTTT
CASTDTRGQHTDTQYF
>few|TRBJ1-6|TRBV6-1|TRBD1
TGTGCCAGCAGTGCTAAAGACAGGGCGGTTTCACCCCTCCACTTT
CASSAKDRAVSPLHF